Each of the 20 T cell receptor beta chains below was sequenced from the same sample in a study of blood T cell repertoires in COVID-19. Assay used: immunoSEQ multiplex PCR; TCRdb lists only in-frame clones, some missing. The sample records about 270,000 clones, approximately 89% being singletons. What was sequenced was PBMCs or T cells enriched from blood (not recorded which). The origin of the receptors is a woman aged 40 to 50 with acute COVID-19.

V is TRBV7-6 and J is TRBJ2-2; 14 bases align to TRBD2. Germline V gene sequence: CDR1 SGHVS, CDR2 FNYEAQ. This CDR3 has 20 amino acids. V shed 0 bases and J 4 bases; nucleotides not matched to a gene: 10. Here the CDR3 DNA reads TGTGCCAGCAGCTTAGCGCGGTCGGGACTAGCGGGAGCCGTCACCGGGGAGCTGTTTTTT. This sequence encodes CASSLARSGLAGAVTGELFF.

The chain carries TRBV28 and TRBJ2-7, with a weak D call TRBD2 (7 bases). V shed 8 bases and J shed 3 bases, with 14 bases lying between them. Germline CDR1 reads MDHEN; CDR2 reads SYDVKM. This CDR3 spans 13 amino acids. CDR3: CASGGAGLYEQYF. The CDR3, as DNA: TGTGCCAGCGGGGGGGCAGGCCTCTACGAGCAGTACTTC.

The rearrangement links TRBV12-5 to TRBJ1-2; D is unresolved. There are 14 residues in the CDR3. The V end lost 2 bases, the J end lost 1 base, and 8 bases lay between the germline ends. Germline CDR1 reads LGHNT; CDR2 reads FRNRAP. CDR3 bases: TGTGCTAGTGGTTTGCCCCGCGTTAACTATGGCTACACCTTC. This encodes CASGLPRVNYGYTF.

The V call is TRBV5-4, the J call TRBJ1-1, with 7 nucleotides matching TRBD1. The trim removed 4 bases at V and 0 bases at J, leaving 3 bases unmatched. CDR1 is SGHNT, CDR2 YYREEE, per germline (reference sequence). The CDR3 is 14 residues long. CDR3 DNA: TGTGCCAGCAGCCCGGACAGGATGAACACTGAAGCTTTCTTT. Translating it yields CASSPDRMNTEAFF.

In this sample, this clone turned up a few times. The V gene is TRBV5-1, the J gene TRBJ1-1; 7 bases are shared with TRBD1. Per germline, CDR1 SGHRS and CDR2 YFSETQ. Trimming took 3 bases from V and 6 from J; bases not matched to a gene: 5. The CDR3 consists of 13 residues. CDR3 residues: CASSSQGLSEAFF. The CDR3 DNA follows: TGCGCCAGCAGCTCACAGGGGTTGTCTGAAGCTTTCTTT.

The chain couples TRBV7-2 to TRBJ1-1, with 7 bases identical to TRBD1. V dropped 3 bases and J dropped 4; count of bases not matched to a gene: 11. Germline-derived CDR1 and CDR2 are SGHTA and FQGNSA. The CDR3 loop spans 16 amino acids. CDR3 sequence (DNA): TGTGCCAGCAGCTTGATCGGGTTTCAGGGGGGCACTGAAGCTTTCTTT. This gives the protein CASSLIGFQGGTEAFF. The complete variable domain, with remaining parts taken from reference TRBV7-2 and TRBJ1-1, reads GAGVSQSPSNKVTEKGKDVELRCDPISGHTALYWYRQSLGQGLEFLIYFQGNSAPDKSGLPSDRFSAERTGGSVSTLTIQRTQQEDSAVYLCASSLIGFQGGTEAFFGQGTRLTVV.

This clone occurred a few times. J is TRBJ2-3 and V is TRBV18; TRBD2 aligns across 8 bases. The germline gives CDR1 KGHSH, CDR2 LQKENI. The J segment lost 4 bases and the V segment lost 1 base, leaving 7 bases of the junction unmatched. CDR3 size: 16 residues. CDR3 DNA: TGTGCCAGCTCACCACTTAGAGCGGGAGATTCAGATACGCAGTATTTT. Protein product: CASSPLRAGDSDTQYF.

The chain is built from TRBV14 and TRBJ2-1, with 10 bases that match TRBD2. V lost 2 bases, J lost 4 bases, and 5 bases stayed unmatched. The CDR3 is made up of 16 amino acids. CDR1 SGHDN and CDR2 FVKESK come from the germline V gene. The CDR3: CASSQLAGVGYNEQFF. CDR3 sequence (DNA): TGTGCCAGCAGCCAACTAGCGGGAGTGGGGTACAATGAGCAGTTCTTC.

This clone was seen just once. The chain is built from TRBV30 and TRBJ1-5, with a tentative D call TRBD1 (6 bases). This CDR3 contains 12 residues. Between the trimmed V and J ends, which lost 2 bases and 7 bases, there was a span of 9 bases. Germline V gene data show CDR1 as GTSNPN and CDR2 as SVGIG (reference sequence). CDR3 DNA sequence: TGTGCCTGGAGTCAGGGGCGGCAGCCCCAGCATTTT. Translation: CAWSQGRQPQHF.

The count of this clone is one. CDR3 residues: CASSNAGQALPGELFF. The CDR3 bases are TGTGCCAGTTCTAACGCCGGACAGGCGTTACCCGGGGAGCTGTTTTTT. J is TRBJ2-2 and V is TRBV19; TRBD1 matches at 7 bases. Germline V gene data show CDR1 as LNHDA and CDR2 as SQIVND (reference sequence). V shed 8 bases and J 6 bases; nucleotides not matched to a gene: 15. This CDR3 has 16 amino acids. Combining the CDR3 with reference TRBV19 and TRBJ2-2 gives the whole variable domain DGGITQSPKYLFRKEGQNVTLSCEQNLNHDAMYWYRQDPGQGLRLIYYSQIVNDFQKGDIAEGYSVSREKKESFPLTVTSAQKNPTAFYLCASSNAGQALPGELFFGEGSRLTVL.

In the case of this clone: The sample contains more than one DNA sequence encoding this CDR3. The chain uses TRBV7-9 and TRBJ2-1, with TRBD2 matching 10 bases. The V gene's germline CDR1 is SEHNR and CDR2 FQNEAQ (reference sequence). This CDR3 comprises 15 residues. V lost 6 bases and J lost 0; bases outside the gene matches: 2. The CDR3 loop is CASRPSGSSYNEQFF. CDR3 bases: TGTGCCAGCAGACCTAGCGGGAGCTCCTACAATGAGCAGTTCTTC. Full variable domain (missing parts from reference TRBV7-9 and TRBJ2-1): DTGVSQNPRHKITKRGQNVTFRCDPISEHNRLYWYRQTLGQGPEFLTYFQNEAQLEKSRLLSDRFSAERPKGSFSTLEIQRTEQGDSAMYLCASRPSGSSYNEQFFGPGTRLTVL.

The V and J genes are TRBV15 and TRBJ1-4; tentative D call: TRBD1 (6 bases). The CDR3 length is 16 residues. The germline V and J ends were trimmed by 0 bases and 5 bases, with 13 bases remaining between them. Germline-derived CDR1 and CDR2 are LNHNV and YYDKDF (reference sequence). CDR3 in amino acids: CATSRDPGAENEKLFF. The CDR3 nucleotides are TGTGCCACCAGCAGAGACCCAGGGGCTGAGAATGAAAAACTGTTTTTT.

Regarding this clone: Other DNA sequences in the sample encode the same CDR3. This chain links TRBV20-1 with TRBJ1-1, with D possibly matching TRBD1 (5 bases). Per germline, CDR1 DFQATT and CDR2 SNEGSKA (reference sequence). The CDR3 is 11 residues long. V lost 5 bases and J 3 bases, leaving 7 bases between the germline ends. Here the CDR3 DNA reads TGCAGTGCTGACAGCTACACTGAAGCTTTCTTT. Amino acids: CSADSYTEAFF.

The chain links TRBV9 to TRBJ1-6, with TRBD1 identical over 8 bases. There are 16 residues in the CDR3. The junction had 11 bases not matched to a gene; V was cut back by 4 bases and J by 8 bases. CDR1 is SGDLS and CDR2 is YYNGEE in the germline V gene. The CDR3 DNA reads TGTGCCAGCAGCCGCCCCCGAGGACAGGGAGATTCACCCCTCCACTTT. Translation: CASSRPRGQGDSPLHF.

The chain recombines TRBV28 with TRBJ1-4, with TRBD1 matching 9 bases. With 2 bases clipped from V and 7 bases from J, the junction kept 5 bases outside the gene matches. In germline, CDR1 is MDHEN, CDR2 SYDVKM. The CDR3 has 15 amino acids. For the CDR3, the DNA is TGTGCCAGCAGTTTAGGGGGACAGGGTATTGAAAAACTGTTTTTT. Amino acids: CASSLGGQGIEKLFF.

This clone was observed a single time. V usage is TRBV13 and J usage is TRBJ2-2, with TRBD2 as a possible D gene (5 bases). CDR1 and CDR2 from the germline V gene are PRHDT and FYEKMQ (reference sequence). With 1 base removed from V and 4 bases from J, the gap between germline ends came to 16 bases. CDR3 length: 17 amino acids. CDR3 residues: CASSLVSLDRGTGELFF. As DNA, the CDR3 is TGTGCCAGCAGCTTAGTGTCCCTAGACCGGGGCACCGGGGAGCTGTTTTTT.

This clone was observed a single time. The V gene is TRBV5-5, the J gene TRBJ1-4; D unclear. The CDR3 spans 16 residues. CDR1 and CDR2 from the germline V gene are SGHKS and YYEKEE (reference sequence). Trimming removed 1 base from V and 0 bases from J, with 10 bases in between. The DNA of the CDR3 is TGTGCCAGCAGCTTGACCGCGGCAGCAACTAATGAAAAACTGTTTTTT. This encodes CASSLTAAATNEKLFF.

This chain links TRBV9 with TRBJ1-2; D may be TRBD1 (6 bases). The CDR3 spans 14 residues. Trimming stripped 6 bases from V and 0 bases from J, with 12 bases between. CDR1 and CDR2 (germline): SGDLS, YYNGEE. CDR3 bases: TGTGCCAGCAACAGGGACAACGCTAACTATGGCTACACCTTC. Its protein is CASNRDNANYGYTF.

The genes are TRBV29-1 and TRBJ2-1; TRBD2 matches at 8 bases. Germline values: CDR1 SQVTM, CDR2 ANQGSEA. The J segment lost 6 bases and the V segment lost 6 bases, leaving 10 bases of the junction unmatched. CDR3 size: 14 residues. The CDR3 DNA reads TGCAGCGTAACTCGCGGGACTAGTGCCAATGAGCAGTTCTTC. Translated, it gives CSVTRGTSANEQFF.

The chain combines TRBV6-5 with TRBJ2-3; 11 bases agree with TRBD2. This CDR3 is 15 amino acids long. The trim removed 4 bases at V and 5 bases at J, leaving 5 bases unmatched. Germline loops: CDR1 MNHEY, CDR2 SVGAGI. The CDR3 DNA is TGTGCCAGCAGTTCCCTAGCGGGAGGTGGAGATACGCAGTATTTT. This translates into CASSSLAGGGDTQYF.